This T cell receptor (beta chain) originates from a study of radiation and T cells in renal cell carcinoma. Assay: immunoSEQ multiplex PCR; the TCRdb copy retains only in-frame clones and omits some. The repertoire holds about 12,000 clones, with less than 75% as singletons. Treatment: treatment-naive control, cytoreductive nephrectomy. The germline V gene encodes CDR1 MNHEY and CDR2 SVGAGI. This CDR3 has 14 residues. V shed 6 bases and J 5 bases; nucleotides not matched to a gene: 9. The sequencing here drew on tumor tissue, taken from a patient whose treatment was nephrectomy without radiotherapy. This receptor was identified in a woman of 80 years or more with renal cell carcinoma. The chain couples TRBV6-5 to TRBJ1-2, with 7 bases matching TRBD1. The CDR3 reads CASRRTGQLYGYTF. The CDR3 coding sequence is TGTGCCAGCAGGCGAACGGGACAGCTGTATGGCTACACCTTC.